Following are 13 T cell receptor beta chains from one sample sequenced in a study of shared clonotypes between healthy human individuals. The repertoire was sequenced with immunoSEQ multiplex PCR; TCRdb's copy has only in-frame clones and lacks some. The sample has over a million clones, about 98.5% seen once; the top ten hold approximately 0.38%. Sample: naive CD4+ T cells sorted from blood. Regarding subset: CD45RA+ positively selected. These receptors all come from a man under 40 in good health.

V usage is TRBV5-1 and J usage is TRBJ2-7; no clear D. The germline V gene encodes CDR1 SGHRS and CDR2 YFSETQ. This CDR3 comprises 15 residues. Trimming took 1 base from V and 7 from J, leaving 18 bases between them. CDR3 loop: CASSLNWVASWEQYF. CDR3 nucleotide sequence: TGCGCCAGCAGCTTGAATTGGGTTGCCTCTTGGGAGCAGTACTTC.

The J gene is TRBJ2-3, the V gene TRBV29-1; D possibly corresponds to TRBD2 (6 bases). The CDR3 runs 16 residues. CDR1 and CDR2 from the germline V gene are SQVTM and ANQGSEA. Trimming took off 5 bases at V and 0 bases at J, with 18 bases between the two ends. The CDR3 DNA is TGCAGCGTTAATATGGGGACTGTCTCTAGCACAGATACGCAGTATTTT. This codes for CSVNMGTVSSTDTQYF.

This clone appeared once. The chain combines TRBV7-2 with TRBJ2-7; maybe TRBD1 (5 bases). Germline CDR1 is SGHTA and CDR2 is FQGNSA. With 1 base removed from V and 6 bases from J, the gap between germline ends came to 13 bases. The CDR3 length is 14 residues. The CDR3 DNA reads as TGTGCCAGCAGCTTAGTCTTTCAGGGCTCCGAGCAGTACTTC. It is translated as CASSLVFQGSEQYF.

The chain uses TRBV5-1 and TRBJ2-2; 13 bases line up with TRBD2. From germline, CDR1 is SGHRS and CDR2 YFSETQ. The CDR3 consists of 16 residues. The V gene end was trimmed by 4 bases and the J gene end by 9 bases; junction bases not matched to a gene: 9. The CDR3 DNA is TGCGCCAGCAGCCCCGGACTAGCGGGGGCTCACTGGGAGCTGTTTTTT. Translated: CASSPGLAGAHWELFF.

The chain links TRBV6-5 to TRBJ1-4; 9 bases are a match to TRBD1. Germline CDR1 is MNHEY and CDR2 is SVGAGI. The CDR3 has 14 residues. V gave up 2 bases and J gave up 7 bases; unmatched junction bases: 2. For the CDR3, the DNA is TGTGCCAGCAGTTACAACAGGGGGCTTGAAAAACTGTTTTTT. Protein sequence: CASSYNRGLEKLFF.

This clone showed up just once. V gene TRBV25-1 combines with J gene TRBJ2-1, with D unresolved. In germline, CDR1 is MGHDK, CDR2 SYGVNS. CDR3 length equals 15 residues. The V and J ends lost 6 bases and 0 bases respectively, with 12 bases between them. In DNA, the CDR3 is TGTGCCAGCAGCCCAAGACCGAGCTCCTACAATGAGCAGTTCTTC. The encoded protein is CASSPRPSSYNEQFF.

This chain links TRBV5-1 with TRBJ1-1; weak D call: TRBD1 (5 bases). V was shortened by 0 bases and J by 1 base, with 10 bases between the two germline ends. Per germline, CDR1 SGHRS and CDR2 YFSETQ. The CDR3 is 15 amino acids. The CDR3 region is CASSLGSGQNTEAFF. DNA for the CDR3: TGCGCCAGCAGCTTGGGGTCAGGGCAGAACACTGAAGCTTTCTTT.

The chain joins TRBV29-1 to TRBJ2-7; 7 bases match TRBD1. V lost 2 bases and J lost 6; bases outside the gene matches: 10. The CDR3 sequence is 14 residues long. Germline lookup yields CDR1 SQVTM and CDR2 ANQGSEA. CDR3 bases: TGCAGCGTTGAAAAGAGGGGGCTTAGCTCCGAGCAGTACTTC. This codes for CSVEKRGLSSEQYF.

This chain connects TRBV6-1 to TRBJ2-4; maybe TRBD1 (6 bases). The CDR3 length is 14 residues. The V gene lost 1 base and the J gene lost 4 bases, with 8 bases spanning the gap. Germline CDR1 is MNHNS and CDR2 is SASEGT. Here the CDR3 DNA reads TGTGCCAGCAGTGAAGGGGGGCGAAAAAACATTCAGTACTTC. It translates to CASSEGGRKNIQYF.

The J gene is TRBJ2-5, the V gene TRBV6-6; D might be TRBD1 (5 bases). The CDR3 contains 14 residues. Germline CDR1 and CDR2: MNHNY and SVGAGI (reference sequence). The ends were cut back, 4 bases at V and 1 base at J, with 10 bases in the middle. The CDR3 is CASSLRQSQETQYF. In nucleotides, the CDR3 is TGTGCCAGCAGTTTGAGACAGAGCCAAGAGACCCAGTACTTC.

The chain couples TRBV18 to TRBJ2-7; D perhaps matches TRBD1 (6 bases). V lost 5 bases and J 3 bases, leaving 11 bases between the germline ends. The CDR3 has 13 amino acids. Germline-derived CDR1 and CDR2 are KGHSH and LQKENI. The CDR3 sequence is CASSTTGIYEQYF. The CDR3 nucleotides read TGTGCCAGCTCAACGACAGGCATCTACGAGCAGTACTTC.

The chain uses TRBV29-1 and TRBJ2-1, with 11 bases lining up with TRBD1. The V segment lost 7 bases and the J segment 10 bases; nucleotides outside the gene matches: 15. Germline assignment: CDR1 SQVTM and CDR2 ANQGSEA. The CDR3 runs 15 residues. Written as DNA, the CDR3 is TGCAGCGCCCACGTGACGGACAGGGGGCTCTCGGAGCAGTTCTTC. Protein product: CSAHVTDRGLSEQFF.

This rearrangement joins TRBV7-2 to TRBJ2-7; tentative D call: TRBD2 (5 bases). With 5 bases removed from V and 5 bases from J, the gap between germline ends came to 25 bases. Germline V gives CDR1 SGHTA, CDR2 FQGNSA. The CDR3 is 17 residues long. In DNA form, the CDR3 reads TGTGCCAGCAGCATAATATCGGGCGGGTGGGCTCTTAACGAGCAGTACTTC. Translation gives CASSIISGGWALNEQYF. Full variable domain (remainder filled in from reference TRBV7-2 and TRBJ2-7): GAGVSQSPSNKVTEKGKDVELRCDPISGHTALYWYRQSLGQGLEFLIYFQGNSAPDKSGLPSDRFSAERTGGSVSTLTIQRTQQEDSAVYLCASSIISGGWALNEQYFGPGTRLTVT.